This T cell receptor beta chain was captured by sequencing in a study of identical twins. MiXCR was run by TCRdb on the 5' RACE reads, yielding one entry per CDR3 protein. The top ten hold around 12% of the sample, which has about 100,000 distinct CDR3 sequences, 5.9% seen once. V lost 0 bases and J 6 bases, leaving 9 bases between the germline ends. The CDR3 totals 13 residues. Germline V CDR1 and CDR2: LNHNV, YYDKDF (reference sequence). This clonotype has at least ten counts. The sequenced material came from memory T cells sorted from blood. The TCR comes from a woman in her forties or fifties in good health. This rearrangement joins TRBV15 to TRBJ2-7; D may be TRBD2 (6 bases). CDR3 DNA: TGTGCCACCAGCAGAGATCCCGGGGGCGAGCAGTACTTC. It is translated as CATSRDPGGEQYF.